A single sample gave rise to the 6 T cell receptor beta chains below, sequenced in a study of blood T cell repertoires in COVID-19. Profiling relied on immunoSEQ multiplex PCR, and the TCRdb table lists in-frame clones only, not all of them. The table shows approximately 210,000 clones, with 85% to 90% occurring only once. Sample: PBMCs or T cells enriched from blood (not recorded which). The receptors come from a woman aged 50 to 60 with acute COVID-19.

The CDR3 DNA sequence: TGCGCCAGCAGCTCGCAACTAACCTTCTCCTACAATGAGCAGTTCTTC. Its translation is CASSSQLTFSYNEQFF. The V call is TRBV5-1, the J call TRBJ2-1; unclear D gene. The CDR3 has 16 residues. The germline V and J ends were trimmed by 3 bases and 0 bases, with 13 bases remaining between them. Germline CDR1 and CDR2: SGHRS and YFSETQ.

J is TRBJ2-1 and V is TRBV6-4; 10 nucleotides match TRBD2. V shed 5 bases, J shed 0 bases, and the junction held 4 bases outside the gene matches. There are 16 residues in the CDR3. Germline CDR1 MRHNA, CDR2 SNTAGT. In DNA, the CDR3 is TGTGCCAGCAGTCGGACTAGCGGCTTCTCCTACAATGAGCAGTTCTTC. Translated, it gives CASSRTSGFSYNEQFF.

The rearrangement links TRBV6-1 to TRBJ2-4, with 9 bases identical to TRBD1. The trim removed 2 bases at V and 7 bases at J, leaving 3 bases unmatched. The CDR3 extends over 14 amino acids. Per the germline V gene, CDR1 is MNHNS and CDR2 is SASEGT. CDR3 nucleotides: TGTGCCAGCAGTGAACGTGGACAGGGGAACATTCAGTACTTC. Its protein product is CASSERGQGNIQYF.

The chain joins TRBV5-1 to TRBJ1-1; a possible D gene is TRBD1 (6 bases). The V end was cut by 4 bases, the J end by 0 bases, with 16 bases between. The CDR3 runs 16 residues. The V gene's germline CDR1 is SGHRS and CDR2 YFSETQ. In nucleotides, the CDR3 is TGCGCCAGCAGCAGGGACATTTTGGAGTTGAACACTGAAGCTTTCTTT. It specifies CASSRDILELNTEAFF.

This clone was picked up a small number of times. This chain joins TRBV28 and TRBJ2-5, with TRBD1 matching over 7 bases. With V trimmed by 6 bases and J by 1 base, 5 bases remained unmatched. The CDR3 loop spans 14 amino acids. Germline V gene sequence: CDR1 MDHEN, CDR2 SYDVKM. The CDR3 reads CASSENRGQETQYF. Here the CDR3 DNA reads TGTGCCAGCAGCGAGAACAGGGGCCAAGAGACCCAGTACTTC.

The CDR3 protein is CASSSPTPRQGVGTGELFF. CDR3 sequence (DNA): TGTGCCAGCAGCTCCCCAACCCCTCGACAGGGCGTTGGCACCGGGGAGCTGTTTTTT. The rearrangement joins TRBV7-2 to TRBJ2-2; 7 bases fit TRBD1. Germline loops: CDR1 SGHTA, CDR2 FQGNSA. The ends lost 4 bases at V and 4 bases at J; junction bases unmatched: 18. This CDR3 spans 19 amino acids. The variable domain in full, completed from reference TRBV7-2 and TRBJ2-2, reads GAGVSQSPSNKVTEKGKDVELRCDPISGHTALYWYRQSLGQGLEFLIYFQGNSAPDKSGLPSDRFSAERTGGSVSTLTIQRTQQEDSAVYLCASSSPTPRQGVGTGELFFGEGSRLTVL.